This T cell receptor (delta chain) comes out of a study of Vδ1+ human thymocytes. Regarding the study as a whole: Thymic TRG and TRD repertoires appeared highly polyclonal. TRD repertoires were essentially private, unlike widely shared TRG clonotypes. Thymic delta-chain repertoires held 15% to 20% Vdelta2 sequences and few Vdelta3, despite high sort purity.

Extracted RNA was reverse transcribed into cDNA. Multiplex PCR used pooled V-gene forward primers and a constant-region reverse primer to amplify CDR3s. TCRdb re-called clones from the multiplex PCR reads via CATT. The data contain 45,000 to 60,000 delta-chain clones, about 16% of them seen just once; the ten biggest clones take up roughly 0.46%. The sorted cells were CD3+ Vdelta1+ Vdelta2- thymocytes from alphabeta-depleted thymus. This clone was found a few times. The antigen remains unidentified. Germline V gene data show CDR1 as TSWWSYY and CDR2 as QGS. The CDR3 covers 18 residues. J lost 0 bases, V lost 5 bases, and 10 bases had no gene match.

The clonotype was recovered from a boy younger than two who had congenital heart surgery. V is TRDV1 and J is TRDJ2; TRDD3 matches at 9 bases. The source material was Vdelta1+ gamma-delta thymocytes from the thymus. This sample's subset: FACS-sorted CD3+ TCRalphabeta- TCRVdelta1+ TCRVdelta2- thymocytes. The CDR3 DNA reads TGTGCTCTTGGGTATTTCTCTGGGGGATTTGCTTTGACAGCACAACTCTTCTTT. This codes for CALGYFSGGFALTAQLFF.